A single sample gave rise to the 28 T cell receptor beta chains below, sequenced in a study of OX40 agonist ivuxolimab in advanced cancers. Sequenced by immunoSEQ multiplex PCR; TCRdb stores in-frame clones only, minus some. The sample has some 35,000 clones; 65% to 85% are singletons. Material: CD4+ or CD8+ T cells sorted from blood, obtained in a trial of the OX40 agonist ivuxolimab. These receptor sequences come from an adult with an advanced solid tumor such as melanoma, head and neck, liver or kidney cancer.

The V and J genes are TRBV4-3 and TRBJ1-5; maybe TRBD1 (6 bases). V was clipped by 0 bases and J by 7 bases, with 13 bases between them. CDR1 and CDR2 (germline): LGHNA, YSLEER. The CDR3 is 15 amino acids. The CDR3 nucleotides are TGCGCCAGCAGCCAAGATCGGGGGGCGAACCAGCCCCAGCATTTT. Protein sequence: CASSQDRGANQPQHF.

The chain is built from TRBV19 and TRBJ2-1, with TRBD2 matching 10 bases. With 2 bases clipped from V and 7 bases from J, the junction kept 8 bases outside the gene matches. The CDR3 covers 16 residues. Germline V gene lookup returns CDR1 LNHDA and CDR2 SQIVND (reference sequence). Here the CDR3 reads CASSITPAGGRNEQFF. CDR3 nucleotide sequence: TGTGCCAGTAGTATAACCCCAGCGGGAGGGAGGAATGAGCAGTTCTTC.

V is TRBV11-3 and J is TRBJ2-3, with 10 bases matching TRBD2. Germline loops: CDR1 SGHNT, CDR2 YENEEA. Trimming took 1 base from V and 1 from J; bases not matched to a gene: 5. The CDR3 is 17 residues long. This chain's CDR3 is CASSLGRTSGRTDTQYF. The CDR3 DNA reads TGTGCCAGCAGCTTAGGCCGGACTAGCGGACGCACAGATACGCAGTATTTT.

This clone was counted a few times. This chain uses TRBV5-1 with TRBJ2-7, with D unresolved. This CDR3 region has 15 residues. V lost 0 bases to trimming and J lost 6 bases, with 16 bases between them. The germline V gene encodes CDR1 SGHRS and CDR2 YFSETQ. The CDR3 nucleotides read TGCGCCAGCAGCTTGGCCTTAGAGACCCCTTCCGAGCAGTACTTC. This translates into CASSLALETPSEQYF.

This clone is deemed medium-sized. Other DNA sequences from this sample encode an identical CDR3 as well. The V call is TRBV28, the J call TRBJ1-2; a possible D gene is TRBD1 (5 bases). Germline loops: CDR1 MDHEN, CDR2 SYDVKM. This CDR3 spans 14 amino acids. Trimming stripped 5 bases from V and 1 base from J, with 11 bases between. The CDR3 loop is CASSPRTFNYGYTF. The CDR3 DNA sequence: TGTGCCAGCAGTCCCCGGACATTTAACTATGGCTACACCTTC.

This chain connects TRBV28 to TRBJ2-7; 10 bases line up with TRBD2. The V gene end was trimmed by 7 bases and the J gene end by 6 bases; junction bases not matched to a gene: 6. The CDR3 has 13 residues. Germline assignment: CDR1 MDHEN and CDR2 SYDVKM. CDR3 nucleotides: TGTGCCAGCAACCTAGCGGGAGTAGGCGAGCAGTACTTC. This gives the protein CASNLAGVGEQYF.

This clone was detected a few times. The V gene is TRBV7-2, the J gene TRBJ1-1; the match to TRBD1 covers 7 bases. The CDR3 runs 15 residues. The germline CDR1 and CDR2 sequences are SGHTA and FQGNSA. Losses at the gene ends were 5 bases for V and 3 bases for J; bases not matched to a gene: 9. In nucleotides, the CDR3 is TGTGCCAGCAGCGTCTTCAGGGGGACTGACACTGAAGCTTTCTTT. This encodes CASSVFRGTDTEAFF. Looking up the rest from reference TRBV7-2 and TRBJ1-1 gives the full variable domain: GAGVSQSPSNKVTEKGKDVELRCDPISGHTALYWYRQSLGQGLEFLIYFQGNSAPDKSGLPSDRFSAERTGGSVSTLTIQRTQQEDSAVYLCASSVFRGTDTEAFFGQGTRLTVV.

The CDR3 is CASSYSVGRDTGELFF. Here the CDR3 DNA reads TGTGCCAGCAGTTACTCGGTAGGGCGGGACACCGGGGAGCTGTTTTTT. V and J are TRBV6-5 and TRBJ2-2, with D maybe TRBD2 (5 bases). The germline V gene encodes CDR1 MNHEY and CDR2 SVGAGI. The CDR3 has 16 residues. Trimming pared 0 bases from V and 3 bases from J, leaving 11 bases between.

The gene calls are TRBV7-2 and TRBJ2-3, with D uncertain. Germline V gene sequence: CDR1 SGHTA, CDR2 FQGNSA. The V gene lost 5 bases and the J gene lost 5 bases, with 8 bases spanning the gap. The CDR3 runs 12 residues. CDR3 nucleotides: TGTGCCAGCAGCCGGTTTCAAGATACGCAGTATTTT. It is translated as CASSRFQDTQYF.

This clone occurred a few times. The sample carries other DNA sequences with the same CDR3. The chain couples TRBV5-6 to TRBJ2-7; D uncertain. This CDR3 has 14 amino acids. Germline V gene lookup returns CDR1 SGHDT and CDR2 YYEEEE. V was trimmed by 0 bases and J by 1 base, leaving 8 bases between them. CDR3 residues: CASSLGGSSYEQYF. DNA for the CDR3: TGTGCCAGCAGCTTGGGGGGTTCTTCCTACGAGCAGTACTTC. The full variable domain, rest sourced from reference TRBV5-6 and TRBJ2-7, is DAGVTQSPTHLIKTRGQQVTLRCSPKSGHDTVSWYQQALGQGPQFIFQYYEEEERQRGNFPDRFSGHQFPNYSSELNVNALLLGDSALYLCASSLGGSSYEQYFGPGTRLTVT.

CDR3 DNA: TGTGCCACCAGCAGAGTCGGGACCACTAGCACAGATACGCAGTATTTT. Translation gives CATSRVGTTSTDTQYF. The chain recombines TRBV15 with TRBJ2-3; D is possibly TRBD1 or TRBD2 (5 bases each). Germline V gene data show CDR1 as LNHNV and CDR2 as YYDKDF (reference sequence). V was clipped by 1 base and J by 0 bases, with 11 bases between them. The CDR3 consists of 16 residues.

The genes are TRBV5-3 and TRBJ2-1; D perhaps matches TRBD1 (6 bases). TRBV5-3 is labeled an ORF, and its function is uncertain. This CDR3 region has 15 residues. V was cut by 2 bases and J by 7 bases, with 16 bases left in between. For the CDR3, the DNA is TGTGCCAGAAGCTTCCCGTGGGGGCCTAGTAATGAGCAGTTCTTC. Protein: CARSFPWGPSNEQFF.

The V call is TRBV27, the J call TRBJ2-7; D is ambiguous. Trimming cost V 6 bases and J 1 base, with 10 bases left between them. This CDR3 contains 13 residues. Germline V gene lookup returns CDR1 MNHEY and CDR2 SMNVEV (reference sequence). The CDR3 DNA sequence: TGTGCCAGCAGACAGCTGGGATCCTACGAGCAGTACTTC. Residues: CASRQLGSYEQYF.

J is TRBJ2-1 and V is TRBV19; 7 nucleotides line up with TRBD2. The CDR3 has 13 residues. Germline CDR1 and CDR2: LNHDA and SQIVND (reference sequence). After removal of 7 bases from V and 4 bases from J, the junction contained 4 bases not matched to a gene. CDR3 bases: TGTGCCAGTAACGGACTAGTGTACAATGAGCAGTTCTTC. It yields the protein CASNGLVYNEQFF.

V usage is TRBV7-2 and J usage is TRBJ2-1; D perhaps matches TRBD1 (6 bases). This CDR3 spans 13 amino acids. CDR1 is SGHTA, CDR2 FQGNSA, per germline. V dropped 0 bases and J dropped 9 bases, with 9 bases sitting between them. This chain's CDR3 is CASSLAGAVEQFF. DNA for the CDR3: TGTGCCAGCAGCTTAGCGGGGGCAGTTGAGCAGTTCTTC.

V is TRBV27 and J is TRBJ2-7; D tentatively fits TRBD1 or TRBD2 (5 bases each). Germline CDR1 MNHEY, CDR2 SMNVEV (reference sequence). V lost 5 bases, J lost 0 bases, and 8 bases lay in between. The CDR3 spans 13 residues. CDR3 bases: TGTGCCAGCAGTCACGGGACCTCCTACGAGCAGTACTTC. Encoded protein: CASSHGTSYEQYF.

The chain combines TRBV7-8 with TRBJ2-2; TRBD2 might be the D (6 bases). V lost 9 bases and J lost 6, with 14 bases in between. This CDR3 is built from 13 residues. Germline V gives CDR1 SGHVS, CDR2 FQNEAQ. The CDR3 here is CASPGGKAGELFF. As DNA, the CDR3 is TGTGCCAGTCCCGGGGGAAAGGCCGGGGAGCTGTTTTTT.

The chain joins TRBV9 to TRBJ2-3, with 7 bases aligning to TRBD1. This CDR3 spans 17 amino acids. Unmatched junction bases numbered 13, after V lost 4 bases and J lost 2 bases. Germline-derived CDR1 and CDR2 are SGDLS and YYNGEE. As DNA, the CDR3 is TGTGCCAGCAGCCCACGGACAGGAACGGGTTTCACAGATACGCAGTATTTT. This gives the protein CASSPRTGTGFTDTQYF.

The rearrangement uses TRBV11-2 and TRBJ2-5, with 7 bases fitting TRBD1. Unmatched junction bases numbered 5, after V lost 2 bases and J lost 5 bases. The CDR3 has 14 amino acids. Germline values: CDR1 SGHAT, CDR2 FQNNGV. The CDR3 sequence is CASSLQGVGETQYF. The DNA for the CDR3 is TGTGCCAGCAGCTTACAGGGGGTTGGGGAGACCCAGTACTTC.

The CDR3 DNA follows: TGTGCCAGCAGCTTAGGGGGCCTCACCTATAATTCACCCCTCCACTTT. Its translation is CASSLGGLTYNSPLHF. The chain carries TRBV7-2 and TRBJ1-6; D might be TRBD1 (5 bases). Trimming cost V 1 base and J 2 bases, with 9 bases left between them. The CDR3 length is 16 residues. Germline-derived CDR1 and CDR2 are SGHTA and FQGNSA.

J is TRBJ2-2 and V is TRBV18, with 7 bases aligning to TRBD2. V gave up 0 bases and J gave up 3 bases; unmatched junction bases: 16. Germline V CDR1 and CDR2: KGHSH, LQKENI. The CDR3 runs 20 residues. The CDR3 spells CASSPPGQVVLAVHTGELFF. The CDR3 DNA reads TGTGCCAGCTCACCACCGGGGCAGGTCGTGCTAGCGGTTCACACCGGGGAGCTGTTTTTT.

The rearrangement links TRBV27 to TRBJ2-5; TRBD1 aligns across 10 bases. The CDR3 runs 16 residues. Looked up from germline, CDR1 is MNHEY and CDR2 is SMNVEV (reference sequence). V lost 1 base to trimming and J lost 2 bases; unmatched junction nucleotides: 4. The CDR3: CASSLLGTGAQETQYF. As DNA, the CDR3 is TGTGCCAGCAGTTTATTAGGGACAGGGGCTCAAGAGACCCAGTACTTC.

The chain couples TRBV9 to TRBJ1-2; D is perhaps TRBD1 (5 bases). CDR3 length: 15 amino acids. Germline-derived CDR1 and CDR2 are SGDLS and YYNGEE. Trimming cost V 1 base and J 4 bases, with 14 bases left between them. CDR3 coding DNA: TGTGCCAGCAGCGTACGGGGGTTGGGTAGCTATGGCTACACCTTC. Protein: CASSVRGLGSYGYTF.

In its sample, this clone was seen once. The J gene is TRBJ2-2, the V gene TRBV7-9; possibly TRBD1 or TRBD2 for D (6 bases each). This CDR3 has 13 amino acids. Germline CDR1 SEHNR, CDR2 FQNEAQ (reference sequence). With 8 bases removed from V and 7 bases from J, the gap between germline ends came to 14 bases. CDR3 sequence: CASRFRGRGELFF. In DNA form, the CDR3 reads TGTGCCAGCCGATTTCGGGGGCGCGGGGAGCTGTTTTTT. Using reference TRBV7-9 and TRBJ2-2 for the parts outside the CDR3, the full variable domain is DTGVSQNPRHKITKRGQNVTFRCDPISEHNRLYWYRQTLGQGPEFLTYFQNEAQLEKSRLLSDRFSAERPKGSFSTLEIQRTEQGDSAMYLCASRFRGRGELFFGEGSRLTVL.

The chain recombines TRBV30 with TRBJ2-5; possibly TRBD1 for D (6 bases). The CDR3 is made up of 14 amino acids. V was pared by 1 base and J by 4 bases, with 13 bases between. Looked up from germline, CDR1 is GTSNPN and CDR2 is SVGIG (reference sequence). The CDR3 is CAWSGRGSPETQYF. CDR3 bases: TGTGCCTGGAGTGGCAGGGGATCTCCAGAGACCCAGTACTTC.

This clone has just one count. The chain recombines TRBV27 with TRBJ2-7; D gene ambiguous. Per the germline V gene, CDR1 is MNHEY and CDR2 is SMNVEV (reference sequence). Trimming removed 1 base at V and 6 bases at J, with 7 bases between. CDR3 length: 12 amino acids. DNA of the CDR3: TGTGCCAGCAGTTTATGGGGTAGCGAGCAGTACTTC. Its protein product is CASSLWGSEQYF.

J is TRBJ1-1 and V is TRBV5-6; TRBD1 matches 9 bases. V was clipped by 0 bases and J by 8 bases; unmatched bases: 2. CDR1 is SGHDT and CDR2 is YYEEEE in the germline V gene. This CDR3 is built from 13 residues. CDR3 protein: CASSLGGTGEAFF. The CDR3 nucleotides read TGTGCCAGCAGCTTGGGAGGGACAGGGGAAGCTTTCTTT.

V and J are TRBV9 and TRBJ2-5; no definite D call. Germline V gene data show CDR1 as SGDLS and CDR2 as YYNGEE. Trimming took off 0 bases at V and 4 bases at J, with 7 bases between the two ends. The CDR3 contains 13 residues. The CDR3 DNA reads TGTGCCAGCAGCGTAGGTCCGGGAGAGACCCAGTACTTC. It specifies CASSVGPGETQYF.